This paragraph reports one T cell receptor (beta chain). Its antigen remains unknown. This sample was included in a study of cytomegalovirus exposure and HLA in healthy donors. Study-level information: In a later analysis, the 90 to 150 validation repertoires were reported to have used the same platform as the approximately 670 first-cohort repertoires. Study conclusions and caveats: As confirmed in vitro, three CMV-associated chains were specific for CMV antigens.

The protocol was immunoSEQ multiplex PCR, while the TCRdb copy is restricted to in-frame clones and leaves out a portion. The top ten hold less than 7% of the sample, which has 200,000 to 250,000 clones, roughly 85% seen once. Germline V lookup: CDR1 SGHRS, CDR2 YFSETQ. The CDR3 contains 14 residues. Trimming shortened V by 7 bases and J by 0 bases, and 11 bases separated the two germline ends. The gene calls are TRBV5-1 and TRBJ1-5, with D possibly matching TRBD1 (5 bases). Specimen: PBMCs. The receptor was derived from a woman between 18 and 30 years old in good health and CMV-seronegative. The CDR3: CASATGDSNQPQHF. The DNA for the CDR3 is TGCGCCAGCGCTACAGGAGATAGCAATCAGCCCCAGCATTTT.